This TCR beta chain originates from a study of CD8+CD57+ T cells in acquired aplastic anemia. Researchers used genomic DNA as the template to profile TCR beta VDJ and CDR3. Each CDR3 protein gets one entry after TCRdb re-called the reads with MiXCR. The repertoire includes roughly 150,000 distinct CDR3 sequences, around 43% of them detected once, and about 2.9% sits in the top ten. Patients picked for sequencing had shown CD8+CD57+ cell expansion detected by flow cytometry. The enrolled patients all had severe acquired aplastic anemia. CDR1 is LNHNV, CDR2 YYDKDF, per germline (reference sequence). V lost 1 base, J lost 0 bases, and 11 bases lay in between. CDR3 length: 16 residues.

Sequencing used sorted CD4+, CD8+, or CD8+CD57+ T cells (not recorded which) from PBMCs. This sequence was found in a human donor with aplastic anemia. V and J are TRBV15 and TRBJ2-3; D might be TRBD2 (6 bases). CDR3 DNA: TGTGCCACCAGCAGAGTGGGGGGTGCTAGCACAGATACGCAGTATTTT. Amino acids: CATSRVGGASTDTQYF.